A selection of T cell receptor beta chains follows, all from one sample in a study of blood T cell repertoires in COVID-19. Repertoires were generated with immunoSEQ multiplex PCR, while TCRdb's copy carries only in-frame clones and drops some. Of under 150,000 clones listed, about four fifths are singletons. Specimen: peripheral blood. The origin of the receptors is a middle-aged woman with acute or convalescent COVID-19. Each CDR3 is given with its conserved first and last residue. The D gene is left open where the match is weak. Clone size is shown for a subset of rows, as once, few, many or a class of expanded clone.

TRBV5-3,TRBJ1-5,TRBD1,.,CARSPGKGAGQPQHF,TGTGCCAGAAGCCCGGGCAAGGGGGCAGGGCAGCCCCAGCATTTT
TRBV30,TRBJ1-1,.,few,CAWHRVGLNTEAFF,TGTGCCTGGCACAGGGTAGGTTTGAACACTGAAGCTTTCTTT
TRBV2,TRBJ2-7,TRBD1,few,CASRPGQGPYEQYF,TGTGCCAGCAGGCCGGGACAGGGCCCCTACGAGCAGTACTTC
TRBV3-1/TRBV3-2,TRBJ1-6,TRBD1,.,CASSQDGQGWTPLHF,TGTGCCAGCAGCCAGGACGGACAGGGCTGGACACCCCTCCACTTT
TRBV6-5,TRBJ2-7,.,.,CASSLTQLYEQYF,TGTGCCAGCAGCCTTACACAGCTCTACGAGCAGTACTTC
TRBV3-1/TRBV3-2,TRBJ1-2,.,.,CASSQDSRGRNYGYTF,TGTGCCAGCAGCCAAGATTCTAGGGGCCGCAACTATGGCTACACCTTC
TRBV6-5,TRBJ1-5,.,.,CASRKNRDYNQPQHF,TGTGCCAGCAGAAAAAACCGGGACTACAATCAGCCCCAGCATTTT
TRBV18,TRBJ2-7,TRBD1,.,CASSPETGKRGNEQYF,TGTGCCAGCTCACCAGAGACAGGGAAAAGAGGGAACGAGCAGTACTTC
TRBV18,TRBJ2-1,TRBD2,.,CASSFPGLAGANEQFF,TGTGCCAGCTCATTTCCGGGACTAGCGGGGGCGAATGAGCAGTTCTTC
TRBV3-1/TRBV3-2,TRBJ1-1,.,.,CASTKHGSGLPEAFF,TGTGCCAGCACCAAACATGGATCAGGCCTCCCCGAAGCTTTCTTT
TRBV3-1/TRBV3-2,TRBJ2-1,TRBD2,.,CASSQGVSSGGRIYNEQFF,TGTGCCAGCAGCCAAGGGGTGTCTAGCGGGGGGCGAATTTACAATGAGCAGTTCTTC
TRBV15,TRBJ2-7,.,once,CATSRRRDEQYF,TGTGCCACCAGCAGACGTCGCGACGAGCAGTACTTC
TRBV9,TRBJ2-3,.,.,CASSVFSSTDTQYF,TGTGCCAGCAGCGTTTTTTCTTCCACAGATACGCAGTATTTT
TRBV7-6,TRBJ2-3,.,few,CASSTGLRPDTQYF,TGTGCCAGCTCAACAGGGCTCCGACCAGATACGCAGTATTTT
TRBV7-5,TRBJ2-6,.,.,CVRSLSNRAGANVLTF,TGTGTCAGAAGTCTCTCCAACAGGGCTGGGGCCAACGTCCTGACTTTC
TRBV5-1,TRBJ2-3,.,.,CASGFFSPLTDTQYF,TGCGCCAGCGGTTTTTTTAGCCCGCTCACAGATACGCAGTATTTT
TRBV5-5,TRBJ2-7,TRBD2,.,CASSLIGSMSGGYEQYF,TGTGCCAGCAGCTTGATCGGCAGTATGAGCGGGGGTTACGAGCAGTACTTC
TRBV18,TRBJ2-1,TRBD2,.,CASSPSAGGPNEQFF,TGTGCCAGCTCACCATCGGCGGGGGGGCCGAATGAGCAGTTCTTC
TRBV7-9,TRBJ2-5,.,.,CASSLAHGQETQYF,TGTGCCAGCAGCTTAGCGCACGGCCAAGAGACCCAGTACTTC
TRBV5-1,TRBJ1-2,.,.,CASSLEGVDGYTF,TGCGCCAGCAGCTTGGAGGGGGTCGATGGCTACACCTTC
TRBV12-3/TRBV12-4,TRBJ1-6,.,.,CASSFTAESPLHF,TGTGCCAGCAGTTTCACCGCTGAGTCACCCCTCCACTTT
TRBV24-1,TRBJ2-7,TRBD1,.,CATSDLNSGTGQYF,TGTGCCACCAGTGATCTCAACTCCGGGACAGGGCAGTACTTC
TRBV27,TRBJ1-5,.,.,CASTYGAGQPQHF,TGTGCCAGCACTTATGGGGCCGGGCAGCCCCAGCATTTT
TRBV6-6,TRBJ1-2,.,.,CTASGRYGYTF,TGTACAGCGTCGGGGAGGTATGGCTACACCTTC
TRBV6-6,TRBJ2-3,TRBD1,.,CASSYGRQGADTQYF,TGTGCCAGCAGTTACGGGAGACAGGGAGCAGATACGCAGTATTTT
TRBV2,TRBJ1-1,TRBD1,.,CASSDDRVGYTEAFF,TGTGCCAGCAGTGACGACAGGGTGGGTTACACTGAAGCTTTCTTT
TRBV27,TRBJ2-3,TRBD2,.,CASSSLAGRGAAQYF,TGTGCCAGCAGTTCCCTAGCGGGTAGAGGAGCTGCGCAGTATTTT
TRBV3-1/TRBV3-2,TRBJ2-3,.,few,CASSQNRGASTDTQYF,TGTGCCAGCAGCCAAAATCGTGGGGCTAGCACAGATACGCAGTATTTT
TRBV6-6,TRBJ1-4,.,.,CASSAGRGKKLFF,TGTGCCAGCAGTGCCGGGAGGGGAAAAAAACTGTTTTTT
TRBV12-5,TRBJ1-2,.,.,CASGLGLPGHYYGYTF,TGTGCTAGTGGTTTGGGACTCCCGGGACACTACTATGGCTACACCTTC
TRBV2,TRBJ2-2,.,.,CASSLTSGTGELFF,TGTGCCAGCAGTTTGACAAGCGGTACCGGGGAGCTGTTTTTT
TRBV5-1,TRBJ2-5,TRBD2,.,CASSLSSGPETQYF,TGCGCCAGCAGCTTGTCTAGCGGGCCCGAGACCCAGTACTTC
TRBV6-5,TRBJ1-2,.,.,CASRKQGYDYGYTF,TGTGCCAGCAGAAAACAGGGTTACGACTATGGCTACACCTTC
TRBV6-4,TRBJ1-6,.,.,CASSGSYNSPLHF,TGTGCCAGCAGCGGCTCCTATAATTCACCCCTCCACTTT
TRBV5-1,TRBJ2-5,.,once,CASSLWRASQETQYF,TGCGCCAGCAGCTTGTGGAGGGCGAGTCAAGAGACCCAGTACTTC
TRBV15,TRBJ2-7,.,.,CATSSQRGTSYEQYF,TGTGCCACCAGCAGCCAACGAGGCACCTCCTACGAGCAGTACTTC
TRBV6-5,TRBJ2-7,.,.,CASRKGFYEQYF,TGTGCCAGCAGAAAGGGGTTCTACGAGCAGTACTTC
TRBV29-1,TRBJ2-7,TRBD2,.,CSVSGLAGPYEQYF,TGCAGCGTTTCAGGACTAGCGGGGCCCTACGAGCAGTACTTC
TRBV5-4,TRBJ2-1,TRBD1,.,CASSPPLQGPKVDEQFF,TGTGCCAGCAGCCCCCCCCTACAGGGGCCCAAGGTCGATGAGCAGTTCTTC
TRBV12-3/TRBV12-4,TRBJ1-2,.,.,CASSLDSNYGYTF,TGTGCCAGCAGTTTAGACAGTAACTATGGCTACACCTTC
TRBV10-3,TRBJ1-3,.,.,CAISDRGKAGNTIYF,TGTGCCATCAGTGACAGGGGAAAGGCTGGAAACACCATATATTTT
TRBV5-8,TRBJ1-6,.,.,CASSLRVSYNSPLHF,TGTGCCAGCAGCTTGCGGGTCTCCTATAATTCACCCCTCCACTTT
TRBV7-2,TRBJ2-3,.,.,CASSLAGPGDTQYF,TGTGCCAGCAGCTTGGCAGGGCCCGGAGATACGCAGTATTTT
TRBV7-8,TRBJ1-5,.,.,CASSLVGAADNQPQHF,TGTGCCAGCAGCTTAGTCGGAGCGGCAGACAATCAGCCCCAGCATTTT
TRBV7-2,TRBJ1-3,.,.,CASSLGGAFTGNTIYF,TGTGCCAGCAGCTTAGGCGGGGCCTTCACTGGAAACACCATATATTTT
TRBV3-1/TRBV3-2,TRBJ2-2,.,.,CASSQVPGAGSGELFF,TGTGCCAGCAGCCAAGTACCGGGAGCCGGGTCCGGGGAGCTGTTTTTT
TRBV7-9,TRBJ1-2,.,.,CASSLESSGLNYGYTF,TGTGCCAGCAGCTTAGAATCGTCAGGACTTAACTATGGCTACACCTTC
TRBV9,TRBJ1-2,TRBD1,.,CASTYRGQDYGYTF,TGTGCCAGCACCTACCGGGGACAGGACTATGGCTACACCTTC
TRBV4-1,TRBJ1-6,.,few,CASSQDRVNNSPLHF,TGCGCCAGCAGCCAAGACAGGGTTAATAATTCACCCCTCCACTTT
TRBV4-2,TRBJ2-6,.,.,CASSQEGTGLSGANVLTF,TGTGCCAGCAGCCAAGAGGGAACAGGTCTATCTGGGGCCAACGTCCTGACTTTC